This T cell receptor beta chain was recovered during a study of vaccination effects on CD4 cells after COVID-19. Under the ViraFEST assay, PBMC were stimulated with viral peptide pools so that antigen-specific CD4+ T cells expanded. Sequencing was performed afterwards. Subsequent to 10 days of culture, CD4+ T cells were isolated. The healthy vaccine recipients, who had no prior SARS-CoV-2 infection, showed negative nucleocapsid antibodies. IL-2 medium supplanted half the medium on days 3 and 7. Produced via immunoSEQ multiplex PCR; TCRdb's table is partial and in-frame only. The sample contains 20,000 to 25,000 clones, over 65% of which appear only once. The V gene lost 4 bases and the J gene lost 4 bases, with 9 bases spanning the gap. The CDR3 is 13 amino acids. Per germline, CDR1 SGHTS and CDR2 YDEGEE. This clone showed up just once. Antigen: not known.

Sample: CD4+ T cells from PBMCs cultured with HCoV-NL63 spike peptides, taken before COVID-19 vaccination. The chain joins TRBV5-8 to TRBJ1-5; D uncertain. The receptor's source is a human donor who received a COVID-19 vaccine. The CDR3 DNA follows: TGTGCCAGCAGCCAGGAGGATAATCAGCCCCAGCATTTT. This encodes CASSQEDNQPQHF.